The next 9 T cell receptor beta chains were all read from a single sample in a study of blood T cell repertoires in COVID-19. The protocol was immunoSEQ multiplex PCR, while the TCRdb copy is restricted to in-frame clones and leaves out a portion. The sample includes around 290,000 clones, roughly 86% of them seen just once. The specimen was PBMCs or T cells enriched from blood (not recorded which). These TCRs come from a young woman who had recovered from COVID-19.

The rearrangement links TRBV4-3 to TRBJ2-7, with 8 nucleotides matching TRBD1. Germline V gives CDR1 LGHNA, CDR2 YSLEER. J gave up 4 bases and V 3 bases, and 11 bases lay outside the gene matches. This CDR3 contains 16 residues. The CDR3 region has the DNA TGCGCCAGCAGCCAGGCCAGACAGGGGTTTCTGTACGAGCAGTACTTC. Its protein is CASSQARQGFLYEQYF.

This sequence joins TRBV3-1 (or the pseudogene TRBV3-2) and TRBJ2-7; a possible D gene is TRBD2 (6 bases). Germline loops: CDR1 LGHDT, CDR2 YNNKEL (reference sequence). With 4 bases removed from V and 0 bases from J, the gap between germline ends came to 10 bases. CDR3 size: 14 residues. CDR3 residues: CASSRLRGSYEQYF. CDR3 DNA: TGTGCCAGCAGCCGGTTGCGGGGCTCCTACGAGCAGTACTTC.

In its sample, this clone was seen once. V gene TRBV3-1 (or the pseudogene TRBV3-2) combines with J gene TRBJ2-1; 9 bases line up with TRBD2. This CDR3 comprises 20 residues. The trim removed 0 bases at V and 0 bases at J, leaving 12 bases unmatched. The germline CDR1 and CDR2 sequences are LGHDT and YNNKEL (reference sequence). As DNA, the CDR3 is TGTGCCAGCAGCCAAGATTCTGATAGCGGGAGCTCGAGCTCCTACAATGAGCAGTTCTTC. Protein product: CASSQDSDSGSSSSYNEQFF.

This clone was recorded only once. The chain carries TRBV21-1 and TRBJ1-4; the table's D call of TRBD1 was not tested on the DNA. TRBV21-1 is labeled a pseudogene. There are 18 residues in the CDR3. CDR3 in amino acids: CASSNRDRGPATNEKLFF. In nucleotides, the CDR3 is TGTGCCAGCAGCAACCGGGACAGGGGACCGGCAACTAATGAAAAACTGTTTTTT.

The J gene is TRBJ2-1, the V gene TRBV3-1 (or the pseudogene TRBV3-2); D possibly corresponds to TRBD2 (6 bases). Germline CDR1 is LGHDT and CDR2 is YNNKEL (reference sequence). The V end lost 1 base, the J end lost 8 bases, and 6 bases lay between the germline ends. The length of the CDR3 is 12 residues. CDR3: CASSQGGDEQFF. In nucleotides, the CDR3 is TGTGCCAGCAGCCAAGGGGGGGATGAGCAGTTCTTC.

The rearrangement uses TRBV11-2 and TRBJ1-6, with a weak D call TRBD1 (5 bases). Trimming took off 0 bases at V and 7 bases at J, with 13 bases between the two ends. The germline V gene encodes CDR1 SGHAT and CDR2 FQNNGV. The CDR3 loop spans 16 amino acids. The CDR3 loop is CASSLEGGNWNSPLHF. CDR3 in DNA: TGTGCCAGCAGCTTAGAGGGGGGTAATTGGAATTCACCCCTCCACTTT.

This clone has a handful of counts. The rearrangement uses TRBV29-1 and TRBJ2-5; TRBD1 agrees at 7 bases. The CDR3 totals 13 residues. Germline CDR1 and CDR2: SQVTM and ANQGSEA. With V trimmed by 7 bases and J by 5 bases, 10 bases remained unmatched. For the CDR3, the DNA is TGCAGCGCCTCAGACAGGGCATGGGAGACCCAGTACTTC. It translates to CSASDRAWETQYF.

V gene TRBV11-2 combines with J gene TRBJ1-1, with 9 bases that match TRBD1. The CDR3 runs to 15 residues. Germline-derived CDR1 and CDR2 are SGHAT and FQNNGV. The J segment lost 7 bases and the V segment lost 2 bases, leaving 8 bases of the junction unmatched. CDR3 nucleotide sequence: TGTGCCAGCAGCTTACTCGGGGACAGGGACGGTGAAGCTTTCTTT. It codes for CASSLLGDRDGEAFF.

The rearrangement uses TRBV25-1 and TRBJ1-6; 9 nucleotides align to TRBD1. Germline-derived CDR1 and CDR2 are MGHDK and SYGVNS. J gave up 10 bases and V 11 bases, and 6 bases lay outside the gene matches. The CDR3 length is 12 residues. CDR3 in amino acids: CASGTGPSPLHF. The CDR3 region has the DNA TGTGCCTCCGGGACAGGGCCCTCACCCCTCCACTTT.